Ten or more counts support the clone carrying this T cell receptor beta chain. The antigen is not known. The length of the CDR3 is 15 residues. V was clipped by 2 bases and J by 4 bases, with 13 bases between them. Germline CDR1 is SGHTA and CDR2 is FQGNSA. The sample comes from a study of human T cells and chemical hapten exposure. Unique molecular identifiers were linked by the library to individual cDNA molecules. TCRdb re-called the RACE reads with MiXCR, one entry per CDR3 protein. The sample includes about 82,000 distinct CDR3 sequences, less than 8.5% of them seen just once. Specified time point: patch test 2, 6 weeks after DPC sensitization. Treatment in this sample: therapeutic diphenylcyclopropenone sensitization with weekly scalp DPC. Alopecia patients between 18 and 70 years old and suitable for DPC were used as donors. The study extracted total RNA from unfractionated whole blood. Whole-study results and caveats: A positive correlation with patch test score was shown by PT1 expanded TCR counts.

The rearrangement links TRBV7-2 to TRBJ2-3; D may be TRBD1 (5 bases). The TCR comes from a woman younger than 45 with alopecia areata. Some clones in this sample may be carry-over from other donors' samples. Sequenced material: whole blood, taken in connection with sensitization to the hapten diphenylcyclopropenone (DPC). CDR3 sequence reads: CASSLYSGNPDTQYF. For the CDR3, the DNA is TGTGCCAGCAGCTTATACTCAGGGAACCCAGATACGCAGTATTTT.